The next 14 T cell receptor beta chains were all read from a single sample in a study of cytomegalovirus exposure and HLA in healthy donors. PCR primers comprised 60 Vbeta and 13 Jbeta primers. TCRdb's table, derived via immunoSEQ multiplex PCR, lists solely in-frame clones and lacks some. The sample consists of about 110,000 clones, approximately 66% of them appearing once. Specimen: PBMCs. The receptors come from a man between 40 and 49 years old in good health and CMV-seropositive.

This chain uses TRBV9 with TRBJ1-2, with 8 bases that match TRBD1. Germline loops: CDR1 SGDLS, CDR2 YYNGEE. V trimming: 6 bases; J trimming: 6 bases; junction bases outside the gene matches: 13. The CDR3 is 15 residues long. Written as DNA, the CDR3 is TGTGCCAGCACGCGAGAAGCAGGGGGCGCGGATGGCTACACCTTC. Protein sequence: CASTREAGGADGYTF. Looking up the rest from reference TRBV9 and TRBJ1-2 gives the full variable domain: DSGVTQTPKHLITATGQRVTLRCSPRSGDLSVYWYQQSLDQGLQFLIQYYNGEERAKGNILERFSAQQFPDLHSELNLSSLELGDSALYFCASTREAGGADGYTFGSGTRLTVV.

This clone was counted a few times. The V gene is TRBV6-1, the J gene TRBJ1-3, with D possibly matching TRBD1 (5 bases). Germline-derived CDR1 and CDR2 are MNHNS and SASEGT. The CDR3 extends over 13 amino acids. The V gene lost 4 bases and the J gene lost 6 bases, with 10 bases spanning the gap. Here the CDR3 reads CASSGQMANTIYF. The CDR3 DNA reads as TGTGCCAGCAGTGGACAGATGGCAAACACCATATATTTT.

This clone was seen only a few times. The chain uses TRBV10-3 and TRBJ2-2; TRBD1 might be the D (6 bases). The CDR3 runs 16 residues. The V end lost 5 bases, the J end lost 3 bases, and 16 bases lay between the germline ends. Looked up from germline, CDR1 is ENHRY and CDR2 is SYGVKD. CDR3 nucleotide sequence: TGTGCCATCAGTTCCCAAGGGGGAGCCGACACCGGGGAGCTGTTTTTT. This sequence encodes CAISSQGGADTGELFF.

This clone was counted between two and nine times. The chain links TRBV28 to TRBJ2-1; 7 nucleotides align to TRBD2. V lost 4 bases and J lost 0; bases outside the gene matches: 9. Per germline, CDR1 MDHEN and CDR2 SYDVKM. The CDR3 totals 17 residues. For the CDR3, the DNA is TGTGCCAGCAGTTCCCCGACTAGCAGGAGCTCCTACAATGAGCAGTTCTTC. Its protein is CASSSPTSRSSYNEQFF.

This sequence joins TRBV10-3 and TRBJ1-1; D gene unclear. Per germline, CDR1 ENHRY and CDR2 SYGVKD. With 2 bases removed from V and 5 bases from J, the gap between germline ends came to 12 bases. The CDR3 covers 14 residues. The CDR3 DNA sequence: TGTGCCATCAGTGAGGAGGGAGTGGGGACTGAAGCTTTCTTT. This encodes CAISEEGVGTEAFF.

The rearrangement joins TRBV11-2 to TRBJ2-5, with D possibly matching TRBD2 (5 bases). The CDR3 totals 14 residues. Trimming removed 3 bases at V and 3 bases at J, with 11 bases between. CDR1 SGHAT and CDR2 FQNNGV come from the germline V gene. Written as DNA, the CDR3 is TGTGCCAGCAGCTTCGGACTGCCGAAAGAGACCCAGTACTTC. Its translation is CASSFGLPKETQYF.

This chain joins TRBV28 and TRBJ1-4; D uncertain. V was clipped by 3 bases and J by 8 bases, with 10 bases between them. The CDR3 covers 13 residues. Germline V gene sequence: CDR1 MDHEN, CDR2 SYDVKM. The CDR3 region has the DNA TGTGCCAGCAGTTTCCTGGGCGGGGAAAAACTGTTTTTT. Translation gives CASSFLGGEKLFF.

J is TRBJ1-2 and V is TRBV7-2; D is possibly TRBD1 (5 bases). This CDR3 is built from 13 residues. CDR1 is SGHTA and CDR2 is FQGNSA in the germline V gene. V shed 4 bases and J shed 10 bases, with 16 bases lying between them. The CDR3 nucleotides are TGTGCCAGCAGCTCCACAGGACGGAGACACTACACCTTC. It is translated as CASSSTGRRHYTF.

V and J are TRBV12-2 and TRBJ2-1; the table's D call TRBD1 went unverified against the DNA. TRBV12-2 is shown as a pseudogene. This CDR3 is built from 18 residues. The CDR3 region is CASRSHLQGWWSYNEQFF. Written as DNA, the CDR3 is TGTGCAAGTCGCTCACACCTGCAGGGTTGGTGGTCCTACAATGAGCAGTTCTTC.

The sample holds one count of this clone. The chain couples TRBV4-2 to TRBJ1-1; no clear D gene. The CDR3 extends over 13 amino acids. Germline CDR1 reads LGHNA; CDR2 reads YNFKEQ. V lost 3 bases to trimming and J lost 4 bases, with 9 bases between them. CDR3 DNA: TGTGCCAGCAGCCATCTCGCGGGCACTGAAGCTTTCTTT. It translates to CASSHLAGTEAFF.

V and J are TRBV30 and TRBJ1-3; D unresolved. Germline-derived CDR1 and CDR2 are GTSNPN and SVGIG (reference sequence). The ends were cut back, 1 base at V and 4 bases at J, with 11 bases in the middle. CDR3 length: 14 residues. The DNA of the CDR3 is TGTGCCTGGAGTGGGACTGATTCGGGAAACACCATATATTTT. The encoded protein is CAWSGTDSGNTIYF.

This chain connects TRBV7-8 to TRBJ1-1; no clear D. This CDR3 has 17 amino acids. CDR1 SGHVS and CDR2 FQNEAQ come from the germline V gene. Trimming stripped 2 bases from V and 0 bases from J, with 16 bases between. CDR3 loop: CASSLSRRLPLNTEAFF. CDR3 nucleotide sequence: TGTGCCAGCAGCTTAAGCCGCAGGCTCCCCCTGAACACTGAAGCTTTCTTT. Using reference TRBV7-8 and TRBJ1-1 for the parts outside the CDR3, the full variable domain is GAGVSQSPRYKVAKRGQDVALRCDPISGHVSLFWYQQALGQGPEFLTYFQNEAQLDKSGLPSDRFFAERPEGSVSTLKIQRTQQEDSAVYLCASSLSRRLPLNTEAFFGQGTRLTVV.

This chain uses TRBV6-5 with TRBJ2-3, with a tentative D call TRBD1 (6 bases). Germline-derived CDR1 and CDR2 are MNHEY and SVGAGI. Trimming pared 6 bases from V and 1 base from J, leaving 11 bases between. The CDR3 spans 14 residues. CDR3 bases: TGTGCCAGCAGAAGGGGGTCCGGCACAGATACGCAGTATTTT. Translation: CASRRGSGTDTQYF.

The rearrangement uses TRBV5-1 and TRBJ2-3; a possible D gene is TRBD2 (6 bases). CDR1 and CDR2 (germline): SGHRS, YFSETQ. V was trimmed by 5 bases and J by 4 bases, leaving 14 bases between them. This CDR3 is built from 14 residues. For the CDR3, the DNA is TGCGCCAGCAGAGTGTCGGGAGTGGCAGATACGCAGTATTTT. Translating gives CASRVSGVADTQYF.